Each of the 26 T cell receptor beta chains below was sequenced from the same sample in a study of blood T cell repertoires in COVID-19. TCRdb's table, derived via immunoSEQ multiplex PCR, lists solely in-frame clones and lacks some. The repertoire holds some 62,000 clones, with about nine tenths as singletons. Material: peripheral blood. These receptors all come from a woman of 80 years or more with acute or convalescent COVID-19.

The V gene is TRBV19, the J gene TRBJ2-3; D is possibly TRBD1 (5 bases). This CDR3 has 15 residues. The V gene lost 4 bases and the J gene lost 6 bases, with 17 bases spanning the gap. Germline-derived CDR1 and CDR2 are LNHDA and SQIVND (reference sequence). The CDR3 region is CASSTTDVTVDTQYF. The DNA for the CDR3 is TGTGCCAGTAGTACAACTGACGTGACAGTCGATACGCAGTATTTT.

This chain links TRBV2 with TRBJ2-7, with 10 bases fitting TRBD1. V lost 10 bases and J lost 5; bases outside the gene matches: 17. The CDR3 covers 16 residues. CDR1 is SNHLY, CDR2 FYNNEI, per germline. CDR3 amino acids: CANARAPGQGLNEQYF. In DNA, the CDR3 is TGTGCCAACGCGAGGGCCCCGGGACAGGGGCTGAACGAGCAGTACTTC.

The J gene is TRBJ2-7, the V gene TRBV5-6; 13 bases line up with TRBD2. Germline V gives CDR1 SGHDT, CDR2 YYEEEE. The CDR3 runs 16 residues. V lost 4 bases and J lost 2; bases outside the gene matches: 6. The chain's CDR3 is CASSPTTSGGAYEQYF. As DNA, the CDR3 is TGTGCCAGCAGCCCAACAACTAGCGGGGGGGCCTACGAGCAGTACTTC.

The chain carries TRBV25-1 and TRBJ2-2, with D perhaps TRBD2 (5 bases). V was clipped by 5 bases and J by 2 bases, with 21 bases between them. Per germline, CDR1 MGHDK and CDR2 SYGVNS. The CDR3 totals 18 residues. CDR3 bases: TGTGCCAGCAGTTACCTATGGGCCACGAGCGGAAACACCGGGGAGCTGTTTTTT. It specifies CASSYLWATSGNTGELFF.

The rearrangement links TRBV4-1 to TRBJ1-1, with unresolved D. The germline gives CDR1 MGHRA, CDR2 YSYEKL. CDR3 length: 15 residues. Deletions cut 1 base from V and 0 bases from J, with 9 bases between. The CDR3 DNA follows: TGCGCCAGCAGCCAAGGAGAGTTAATGAACACTGAAGCTTTCTTT. It is translated as CASSQGELMNTEAFF.

The rearrangement joins TRBV19 to TRBJ2-1; tentative D call: TRBD2 (6 bases). The CDR3 loop spans 14 amino acids. Germline V gene sequence: CDR1 LNHDA, CDR2 SQIVND (reference sequence). Deletions cut 10 bases from V and 6 bases from J, with 19 bases between. This CDR3 reads CATTGTGVGNEQFF. The CDR3 DNA reads TGTGCCACAACTGGTACGGGAGTAGGCAATGAGCAGTTCTTC.

This clone was found a few times. The V call is TRBV19, the J call TRBJ2-5; 11 nucleotides match TRBD2. The CDR3 consists of 16 residues. From germline, CDR1 is LNHDA and CDR2 SQIVND (reference sequence). V gave up 8 bases and J gave up 5 bases; unmatched junction bases: 13. The chain's CDR3 is CASSGDSGRVRETQYF. For the CDR3, the DNA is TGTGCCAGTTCCGGGGATAGCGGGAGGGTTCGGGAGACCCAGTACTTC.

The V gene is TRBV7-3, the J gene TRBJ2-2; tentative D call: TRBD2 (6 bases). Between the trimmed V and J ends, which lost 3 bases and 5 bases, there was a span of 10 bases. CDR1 and CDR2 from the germline V gene are SGHTA and FQGTGA. CDR3 length: 14 amino acids. CDR3 in amino acids: CASSLGRGTGELFF. CDR3 nucleotides: TGTGCCAGCAGCTTGGGCCGGGGGACCGGGGAGCTGTTTTTT.

This sequence joins TRBV7-2 and TRBJ2-7, with 7 bases lining up with TRBD1. The trim removed 5 bases at V and 2 bases at J, leaving 9 bases unmatched. Per germline, CDR1 SGHTA and CDR2 FQGNSA. This CDR3 spans 15 amino acids. The CDR3 protein is CASSHAPGQTYEQYF. CDR3 DNA sequence: TGTGCCAGCAGCCACGCTCCGGGACAGACCTACGAGCAGTACTTC.

The chain couples TRBV5-4 to TRBJ2-7; 8 bases are shared with TRBD1. Trimming removed 0 bases from V and 1 base from J; junction bases left unmatched: 0. The CDR3 has 14 residues. Germline V gene lookup returns CDR1 SGHNT and CDR2 YYREEE (reference sequence). CDR3 nucleotides: TGTGCCAGCAGCTTGGACAGGGGGTCCTACGAGCAGTACTTC. It yields the protein CASSLDRGSYEQYF.

The chain has TRBV6-4 and TRBJ2-1, with 12 bases fitting TRBD1. Trimming took 10 bases from V and 12 from J; bases not matched to a gene: 13. CDR3 length equals 14 residues. Germline values: CDR1 MRHNA, CDR2 SNTAGT. In DNA, the CDR3 is TGTGCCACCTCCGGGACAGGGGGCGGAGTAGGGCAGTTCTTC. Translated: CATSGTGGGVGQFF.

The chain couples TRBV5-1 to TRBJ1-5; a possible D gene is TRBD1 (6 bases). Trimming left V 2 bases short and J 6 bases short, with 12 bases between. This CDR3 comprises 14 residues. Germline-derived CDR1 and CDR2 are SGHRS and YFSETQ. The CDR3 DNA reads as TGCGCCAGCAGCTTAGCAGGGGTAGGTCAGCCCCAGCATTTT. Its translation: CASSLAGVGQPQHF.

The V call is TRBV5-4, the J call TRBJ1-6; 9 bases are a match to TRBD1. Germline V gene lookup returns CDR1 SGHNT and CDR2 YYREEE (reference sequence). This CDR3 is built from 15 residues. The J segment lost 9 bases and the V segment lost 0 bases, leaving 4 bases of the junction unmatched. Written as DNA, the CDR3 is TGTGCCAGCAGCTTGGGGGACAGGGTCGGTTCACCCCTCCACTTT. It codes for CASSLGDRVGSPLHF.

This sequence joins TRBV27 and TRBJ2-6, with D maybe TRBD1 (6 bases). Trimming removed 5 bases from V and 2 bases from J, with 13 bases in between. The germline V gene encodes CDR1 MNHEY and CDR2 SMNVEV (reference sequence). This CDR3 has 16 residues. CDR3 protein: CASSPQGAPGANVLTF. CDR3 in DNA: TGTGCCAGCAGTCCACAGGGAGCCCCTGGGGCCAACGTCCTGACTTTC.

CDR3 bases: TGTGCCAGCCGGCCCGGTGCAGGGCCCTATGGCTACACCTTC. The encoded protein is CASRPGAGPYGYTF. The chain has TRBV19 and TRBJ1-2; D is perhaps TRBD1 (5 bases). The CDR3 has 14 amino acids. Germline V lookup: CDR1 LNHDA, CDR2 SQIVND (reference sequence). V lost 9 bases and J lost 4, with 18 bases in between.

This clone appeared once. The chain employs TRBV2 and TRBJ1-2; no definite D call. The CDR3 has 12 amino acids. The V end was cut by 2 bases, the J end by 2 bases, with 3 bases between. Germline V CDR1 and CDR2: SNHLY, FYNNEI. The CDR3 sequence: CASSEQNYGYTF. The CDR3 DNA sequence: TGTGCCAGCAGTGAACAGAACTATGGCTACACCTTC. Full variable domain (remainder filled in from reference TRBV2 and TRBJ1-2): EPEVTQTPSHQVTQMGQEVILRCVPISNHLYFYWYRQILGQKVEFLVSFYNNEISEKSEIFDDQFSVERPDGSNFTLKIRSTKLEDSAMYFCASSEQNYGYTFGSGTRLTVV.

This sequence joins TRBV19 and TRBJ1-2; the match to TRBD1 covers 7 bases. The CDR3 consists of 17 residues. Germline lookup yields CDR1 LNHDA and CDR2 SQIVND (reference sequence). V lost 5 bases to trimming and J lost 1 base; unmatched junction nucleotides: 13. The CDR3 DNA follows: TGTGCCAGTAGTCAGTTAACAGGGGCCCACCTTAACTATGGCTACACCTTC. Translating gives CASSQLTGAHLNYGYTF.

In this sample, this clone turned up once. The genes are TRBV28 and TRBJ1-3, with D possibly matching TRBD1 (6 bases). Trimming removed 9 bases from V and 0 bases from J, with 15 bases in between. CDR1 and CDR2 from the germline V gene are MDHEN and SYDVKM. This CDR3 is built from 15 residues. The CDR3 here is CASTGTYRSGNTIYF. CDR3 coding DNA: TGTGCCAGTACCGGGACATACCGCTCTGGAAACACCATATATTTT.

This clone was picked up a small number of times. The J gene is TRBJ1-4, the V gene TRBV6-5; 7 nucleotides agree with TRBD1. The CDR3 is 14 amino acids. J gave up 8 bases and V 6 bases, and 9 bases lay outside the gene matches. Per germline, CDR1 MNHEY and CDR2 SVGAGI. The CDR3 reads CASRPTGLREKLFF. The CDR3 DNA is TGTGCCAGCAGACCGACAGGGCTCCGAGAAAAACTGTTTTTT.

The J gene is TRBJ2-7, the V gene TRBV6-6; 7 positions agree with TRBD2. Per the germline V gene, CDR1 is MNHNY and CDR2 is SVGAGI (reference sequence). Trimming at V came to 4 bases and at J to 2 bases, leaving 11 bases not matched to a gene. There are 16 residues in the CDR3. CDR3 sequence (DNA): TGTGCCAGCAGTTCCGGGACTACCTACTACACCTACGAGCAGTACTTC. Its protein product is CASSSGTTYYTYEQYF.

The DNA of the CDR3 is TGTGCCAGCAGCCCGCGCCAGGGGATGGCAGAGACCCAGTACTTC. Residues: CASSPRQGMAETQYF. V usage is TRBV7-9 and J usage is TRBJ2-5; weak D call: TRBD1 (6 bases). Trimming cost V 5 bases and J 4 bases, with 17 bases left between them. CDR3 length: 15 residues. From germline, CDR1 is SEHNR and CDR2 FQNEAQ (reference sequence).

The genes are TRBV11-2 and TRBJ1-3; 7 positions agree with TRBD1. V gave up 4 bases and J gave up 1 base; unmatched junction bases: 7. Germline values: CDR1 SGHAT, CDR2 FQNNGV. The CDR3 loop spans 16 amino acids. For the CDR3, the DNA is TGTGCCAGCAGCTGGGACAGTCTCGGGTCTGGAAACACCATATATTTT. Translation: CASSWDSLGSGNTIYF.

This chain joins TRBV9 and TRBJ2-2; 11 nucleotides align to TRBD2. The V gene's germline CDR1 is SGDLS and CDR2 YYNGEE. Trimming cost V 0 bases and J 5 bases; bases outside gene matches: 3. The length of the CDR3 is 16 residues. As DNA, the CDR3 is TGTGCCAGCAGCGTAGAACTAGCGGGAGTTACCGGGGAGCTGTTTTTT. It encodes CASSVELAGVTGELFF.

This chain connects TRBV18 to TRBJ1-4; no clear D gene. Trimming took off 6 bases at V and 6 bases at J, with 11 bases between the two ends. The CDR3 extends over 13 amino acids. Germline V lookup: CDR1 KGHSH, CDR2 LQKENI. The CDR3 DNA follows: TGTGCCAGCTCTCGGCGACAAGATGAAAAACTGTTTTTT. Protein product: CASSRRQDEKLFF.

The chain is built from TRBV28 and TRBJ2-1; 7 bases agree with TRBD2. With 7 bases clipped from V and 3 bases from J, the junction kept 6 bases outside the gene matches. Per the germline V gene, CDR1 is MDHEN and CDR2 is SYDVKM. The CDR3 covers 14 residues. The CDR3 nucleotides read TGTGCCAGCACAGCTAGCGGATACTACAATGAGCAGTTCTTC. Amino acids: CASTASGYYNEQFF.

The chain links TRBV12-3 or TRBV12-4 to TRBJ1-1; maybe TRBD1 (6 bases). V lost 6 bases to trimming and J lost 3 bases, with 11 bases between them. CDR3 length equals 13 residues. The CDR3: CASSRQVHTEAFF. In DNA, the CDR3 is TGTGCCAGCAGCAGACAGGTTCACACTGAAGCTTTCTTT.